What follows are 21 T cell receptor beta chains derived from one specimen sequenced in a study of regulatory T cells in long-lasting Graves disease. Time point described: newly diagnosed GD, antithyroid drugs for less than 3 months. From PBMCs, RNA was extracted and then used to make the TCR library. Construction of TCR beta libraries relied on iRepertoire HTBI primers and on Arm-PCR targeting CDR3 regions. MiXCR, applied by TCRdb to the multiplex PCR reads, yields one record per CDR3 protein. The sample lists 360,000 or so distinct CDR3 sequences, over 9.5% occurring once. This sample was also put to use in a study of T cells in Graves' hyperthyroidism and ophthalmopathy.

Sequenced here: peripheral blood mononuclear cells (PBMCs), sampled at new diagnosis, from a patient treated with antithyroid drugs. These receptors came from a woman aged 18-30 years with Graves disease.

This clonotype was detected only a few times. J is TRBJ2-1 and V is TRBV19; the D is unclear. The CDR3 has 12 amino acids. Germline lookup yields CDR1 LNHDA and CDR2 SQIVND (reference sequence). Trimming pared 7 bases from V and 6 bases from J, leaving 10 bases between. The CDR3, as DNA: TGTGCCAGTAATTCGCGCGTCAATGAGCAGTTCTTC. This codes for CASNSRVNEQFF.

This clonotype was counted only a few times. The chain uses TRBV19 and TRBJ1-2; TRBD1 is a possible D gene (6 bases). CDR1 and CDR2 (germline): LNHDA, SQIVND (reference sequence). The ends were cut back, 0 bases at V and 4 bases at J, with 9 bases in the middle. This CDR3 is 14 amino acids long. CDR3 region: CASSIEQGGYGYTF. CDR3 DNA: TGTGCCAGTAGTATAGAACAGGGCGGCTATGGCTACACCTTC.

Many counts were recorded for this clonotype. The CDR3 protein is CASSSQGSEAFF. In DNA form, the CDR3 reads TGTGCCAGCAGCTCTCAGGGGTCTGAAGCTTTCTTT. The chain couples TRBV5-6 to TRBJ1-1; TRBD1 might be the D (6 bases). The CDR3 is 12 amino acids. Germline V gives CDR1 SGHDT, CDR2 YYEEEE. Deletions cut 3 bases from V and 6 bases from J, with 9 bases between.

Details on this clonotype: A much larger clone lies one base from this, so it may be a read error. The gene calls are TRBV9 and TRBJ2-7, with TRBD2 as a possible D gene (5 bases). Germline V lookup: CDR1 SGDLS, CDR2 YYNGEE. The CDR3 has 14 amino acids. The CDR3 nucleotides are TGTGCCAGCAGCCCAGAGAGGAGGATCGGCGAGAAGTACTTC. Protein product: CASSPERRIGEKYF. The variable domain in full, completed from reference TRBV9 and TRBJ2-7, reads DSGVTQTPKHLITATGQRVTLRCSPRSGDLSVYWYQQSLDQGLQFLIQYYNGEERAKGNILERFSAQQFPDLHSELNLSSLELGDSALYFCASSPERRIGEKYFGPGTRLTVT.

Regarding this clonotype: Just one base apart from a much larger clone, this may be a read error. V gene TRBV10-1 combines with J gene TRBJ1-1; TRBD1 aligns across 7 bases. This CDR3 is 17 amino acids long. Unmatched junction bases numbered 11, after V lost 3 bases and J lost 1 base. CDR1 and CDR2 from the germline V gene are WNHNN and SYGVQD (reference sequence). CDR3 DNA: TGCGCCAGCAGTGAAAACCGGGACAGTTATCCGAACACTGAAGCTTTCTTT. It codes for CASSENRDSYPNTEAFF.

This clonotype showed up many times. The CDR3 nucleotides read TGCGCCAGCAGGCCGCATCTAACGGATCAAGAGACCCAGTACTTC. It is translated as CASRPHLTDQETQYF. This chain connects TRBV5-1 to TRBJ2-5; D not certain. Germline V gene data show CDR1 as SGHRS and CDR2 as YFSETQ. This CDR3 comprises 15 residues. V was clipped by 5 bases and J by 2 bases, with 16 bases between them.

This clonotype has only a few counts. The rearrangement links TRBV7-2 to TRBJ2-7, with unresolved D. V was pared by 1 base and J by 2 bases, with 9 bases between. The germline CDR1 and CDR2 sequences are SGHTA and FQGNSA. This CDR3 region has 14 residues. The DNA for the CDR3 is TGTGCCAGCAGCTTAGGTCCGGGTCCCTACGAGCAGTACGTC. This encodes CASSLGPGPYEQYV.

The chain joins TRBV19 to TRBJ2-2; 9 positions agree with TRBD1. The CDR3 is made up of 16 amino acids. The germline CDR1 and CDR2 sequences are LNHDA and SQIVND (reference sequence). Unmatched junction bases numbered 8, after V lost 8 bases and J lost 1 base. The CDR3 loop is CASRPRTGVNTGELFF. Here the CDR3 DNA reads TGTGCCAGTCGTCCGCGGACAGGGGTGAACACCGGGGAGCTGTTTTTT.

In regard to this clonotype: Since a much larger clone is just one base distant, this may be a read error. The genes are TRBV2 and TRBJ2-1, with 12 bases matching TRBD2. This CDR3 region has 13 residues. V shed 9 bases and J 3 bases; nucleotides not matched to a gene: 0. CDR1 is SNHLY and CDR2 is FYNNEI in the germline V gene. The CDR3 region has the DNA TGTGCCAGACTAGCGGGGGGCTACAATGAGCAGTTCTTC. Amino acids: CARLAGGYNEQFF.

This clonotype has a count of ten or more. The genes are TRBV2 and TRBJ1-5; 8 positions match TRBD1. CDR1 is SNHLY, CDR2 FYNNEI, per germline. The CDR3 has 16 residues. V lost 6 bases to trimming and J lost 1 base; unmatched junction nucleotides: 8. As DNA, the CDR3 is TGTGCCAGCAGGACGTCACGACAGGGGAGCAATCAGCCCCAGCATTTT. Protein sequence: CASRTSRQGSNQPQHF.

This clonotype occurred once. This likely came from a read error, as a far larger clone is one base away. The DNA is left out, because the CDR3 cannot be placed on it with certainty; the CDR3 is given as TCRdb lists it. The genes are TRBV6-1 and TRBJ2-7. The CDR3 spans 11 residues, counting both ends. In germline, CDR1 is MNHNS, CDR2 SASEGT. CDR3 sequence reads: CASSTSYKQYF.

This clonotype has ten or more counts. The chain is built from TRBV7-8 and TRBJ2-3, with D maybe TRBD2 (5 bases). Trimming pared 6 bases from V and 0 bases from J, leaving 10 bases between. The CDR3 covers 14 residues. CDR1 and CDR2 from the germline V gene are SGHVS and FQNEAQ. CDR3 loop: CASRLGASTDTQYF. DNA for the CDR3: TGTGCCAGCAGGTTGGGAGCCAGCACAGATACGCAGTATTTT.

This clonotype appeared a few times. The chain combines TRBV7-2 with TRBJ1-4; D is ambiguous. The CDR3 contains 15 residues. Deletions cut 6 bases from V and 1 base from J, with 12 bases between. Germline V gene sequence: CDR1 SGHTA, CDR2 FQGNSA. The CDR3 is CASSLAWGTNEKLFF. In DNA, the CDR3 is TGTGCCAGCAGTCTTGCGTGGGGAACTAATGAAAAACTGTTTTTT.

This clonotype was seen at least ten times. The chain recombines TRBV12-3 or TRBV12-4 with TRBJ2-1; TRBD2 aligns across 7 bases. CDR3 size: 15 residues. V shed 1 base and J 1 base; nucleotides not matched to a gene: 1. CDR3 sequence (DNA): TGTGCCAGCAGTTTAGGGGGAGGGTCCTACAATGAGCAGTTCTTC. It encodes CASSLGGGSYNEQFF.

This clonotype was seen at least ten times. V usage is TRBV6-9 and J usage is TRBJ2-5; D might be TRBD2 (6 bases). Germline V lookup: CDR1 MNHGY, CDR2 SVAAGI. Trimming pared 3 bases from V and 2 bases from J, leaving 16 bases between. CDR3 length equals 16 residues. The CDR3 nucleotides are TGTGCCAGCAGTTACGGGGGACGATTGCGGCAAGAGACCCAGTACTTC. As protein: CASSYGGRLRQETQYF.

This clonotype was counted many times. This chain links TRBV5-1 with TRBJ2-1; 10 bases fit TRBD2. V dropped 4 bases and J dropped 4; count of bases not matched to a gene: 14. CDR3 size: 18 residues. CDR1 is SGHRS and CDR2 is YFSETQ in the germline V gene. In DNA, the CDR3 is TGCGCCAGCAGCCCCCGGGAAAAGCGGGGGGGCATTTACAATGAGCAGTTCTTC. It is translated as CASSPREKRGGIYNEQFF.

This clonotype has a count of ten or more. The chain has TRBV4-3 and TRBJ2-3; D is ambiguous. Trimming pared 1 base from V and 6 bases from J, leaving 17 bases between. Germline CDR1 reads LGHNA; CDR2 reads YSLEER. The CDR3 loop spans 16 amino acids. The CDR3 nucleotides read TGCGCCAGCAGCCAAGTCACTGGCCCCGTGGGTGATACGCAGTATTTT. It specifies CASSQVTGPVGDTQYF.

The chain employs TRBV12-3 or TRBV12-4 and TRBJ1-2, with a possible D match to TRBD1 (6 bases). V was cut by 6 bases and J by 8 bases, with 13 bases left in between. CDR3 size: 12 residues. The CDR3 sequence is CASSPTGLGYTF. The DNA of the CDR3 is TGTGCCAGCAGCCCAACAGGGTTGGGCTACACCTTC.

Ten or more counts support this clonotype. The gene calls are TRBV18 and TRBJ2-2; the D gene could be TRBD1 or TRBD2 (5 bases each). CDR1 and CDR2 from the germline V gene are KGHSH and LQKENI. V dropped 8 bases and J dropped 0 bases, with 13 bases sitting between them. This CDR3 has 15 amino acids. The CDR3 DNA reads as TGTGCCAGCAGCTCCGGGACGGCGAACACCGGGGAGCTGTTTTTT. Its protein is CASSSGTANTGELFF.

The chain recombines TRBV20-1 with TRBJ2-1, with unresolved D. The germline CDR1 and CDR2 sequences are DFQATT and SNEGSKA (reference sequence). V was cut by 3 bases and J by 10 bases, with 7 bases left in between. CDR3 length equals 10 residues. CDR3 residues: CSARSREQFF. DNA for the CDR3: TGCAGTGCTAGGTCCCGGGAGCAGTTCTTC.

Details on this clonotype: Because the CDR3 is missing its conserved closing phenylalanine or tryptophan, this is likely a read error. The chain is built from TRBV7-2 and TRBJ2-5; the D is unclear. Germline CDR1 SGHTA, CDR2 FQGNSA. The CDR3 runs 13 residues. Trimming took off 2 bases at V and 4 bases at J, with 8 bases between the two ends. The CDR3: CASSLTAPETQYV. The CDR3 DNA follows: TGTGCCAGCAGCTTAACTGCCCCAGAGACCCAGTACGTC.